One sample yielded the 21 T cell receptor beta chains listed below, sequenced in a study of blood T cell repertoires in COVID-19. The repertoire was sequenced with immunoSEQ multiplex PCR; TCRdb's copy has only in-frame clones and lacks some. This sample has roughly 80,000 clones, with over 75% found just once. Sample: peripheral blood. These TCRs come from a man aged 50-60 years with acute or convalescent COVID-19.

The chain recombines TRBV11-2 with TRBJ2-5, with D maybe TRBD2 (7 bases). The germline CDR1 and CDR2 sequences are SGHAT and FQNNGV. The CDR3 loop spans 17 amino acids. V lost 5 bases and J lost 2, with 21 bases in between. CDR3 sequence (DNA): TGTGCCAGCAGCGCTACTGGCGGAGGGGGGGGTCAAGAGACCCAGTACTTC. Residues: CASSATGGGGGQETQYF. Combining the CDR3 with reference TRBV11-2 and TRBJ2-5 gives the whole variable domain EAGVAQSPRYKIIEKRQSVAFWCNPISGHATLYWYQQILGQGPKLLIQFQNNGVVDDSQLPKDRFSAERLKGVDSTLKIQPAKLEDSAVYLCASSATGGGGGQETQYFGPGTRLLVL.

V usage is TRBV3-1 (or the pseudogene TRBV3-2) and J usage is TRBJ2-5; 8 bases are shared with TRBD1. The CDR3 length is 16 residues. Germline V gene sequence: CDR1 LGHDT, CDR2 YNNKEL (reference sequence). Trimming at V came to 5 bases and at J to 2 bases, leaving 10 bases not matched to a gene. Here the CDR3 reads CASSGNPGTGQETQYF. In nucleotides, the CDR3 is TGTGCCAGCAGCGGGAATCCCGGGACAGGACAAGAGACCCAGTACTTC.

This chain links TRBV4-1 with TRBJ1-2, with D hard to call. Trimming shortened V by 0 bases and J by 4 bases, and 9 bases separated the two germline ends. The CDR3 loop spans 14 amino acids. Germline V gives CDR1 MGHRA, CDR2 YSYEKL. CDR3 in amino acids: CASSQDLTVYGYTF. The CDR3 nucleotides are TGCGCCAGCAGCCAAGATTTAACAGTCTATGGCTACACCTTC.

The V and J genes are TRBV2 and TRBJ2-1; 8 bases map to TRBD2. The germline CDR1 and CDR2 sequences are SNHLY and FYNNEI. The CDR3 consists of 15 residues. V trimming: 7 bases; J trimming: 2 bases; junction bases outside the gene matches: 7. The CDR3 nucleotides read TGTGCCAGCACTCAAGCGGGAGAAGCCTACAATGAGCAGTTCTTC. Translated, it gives CASTQAGEAYNEQFF. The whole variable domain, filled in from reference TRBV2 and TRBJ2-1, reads EPEVTQTPSHQVTQMGQEVILRCVPISNHLYFYWYRQILGQKVEFLVSFYNNEISEKSEIFDDQFSVERPDGSNFTLKIRSTKLEDSAMYFCASTQAGEAYNEQFFGPGTRLTVL.

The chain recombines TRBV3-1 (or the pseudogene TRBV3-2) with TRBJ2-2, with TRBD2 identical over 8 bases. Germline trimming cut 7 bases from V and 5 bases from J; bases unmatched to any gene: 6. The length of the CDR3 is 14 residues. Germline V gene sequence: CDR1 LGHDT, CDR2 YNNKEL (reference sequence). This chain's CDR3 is CASKTSVFTGELFF. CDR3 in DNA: TGTGCCAGCAAGACTAGCGTTTTTACCGGGGAGCTGTTTTTT.

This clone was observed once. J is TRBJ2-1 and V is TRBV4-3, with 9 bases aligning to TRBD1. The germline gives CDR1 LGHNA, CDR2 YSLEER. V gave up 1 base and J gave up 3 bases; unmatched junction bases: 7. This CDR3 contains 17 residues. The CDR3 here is CASSQGGGDRDYNEQFF. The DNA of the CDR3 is TGCGCCAGCAGCCAAGGAGGTGGGGACAGGGACTACAATGAGCAGTTCTTC.

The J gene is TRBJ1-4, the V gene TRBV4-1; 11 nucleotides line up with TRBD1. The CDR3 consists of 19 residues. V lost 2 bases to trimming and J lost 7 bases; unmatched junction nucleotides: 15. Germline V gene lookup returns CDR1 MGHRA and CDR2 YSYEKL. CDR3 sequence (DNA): TGCGCCAGCAGCCAACTTCTTATGGGACAGGGGGGAAATAGTGAAAAACTGTTTTTT. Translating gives CASSQLLMGQGGNSEKLFF.

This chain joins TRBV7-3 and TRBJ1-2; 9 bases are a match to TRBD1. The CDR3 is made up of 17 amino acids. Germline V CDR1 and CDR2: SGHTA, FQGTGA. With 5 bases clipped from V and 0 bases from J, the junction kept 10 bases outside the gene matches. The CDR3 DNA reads TGTGCCAGCAGCCTCCGGACAGGGGCAATATCTAACTATGGCTACACCTTC. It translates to CASSLRTGAISNYGYTF.

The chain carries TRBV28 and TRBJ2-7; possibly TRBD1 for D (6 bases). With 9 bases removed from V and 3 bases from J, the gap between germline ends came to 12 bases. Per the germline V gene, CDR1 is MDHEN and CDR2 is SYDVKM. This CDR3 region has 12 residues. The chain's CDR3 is CASRQEHYEQYF. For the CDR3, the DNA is TGTGCCAGTCGACAGGAACACTACGAGCAGTACTTC.

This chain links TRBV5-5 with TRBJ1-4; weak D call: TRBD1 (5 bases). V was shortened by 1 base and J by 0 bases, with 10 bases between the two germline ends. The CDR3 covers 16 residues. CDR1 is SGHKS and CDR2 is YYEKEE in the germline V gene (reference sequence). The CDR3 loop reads CASSLLGGPTNEKLFF. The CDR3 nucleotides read TGTGCCAGCAGCTTGTTGGGGGGACCAACTAATGAAAAACTGTTTTTT. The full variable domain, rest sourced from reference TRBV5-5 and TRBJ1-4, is DAGVTQSPTHLIKTRGQQVTLRCSPISGHKSVSWYQQVLGQGPQFIFQYYEKEERGRGNFPDRFSARQFPNYSSELNVNALLLGDSALYLCASSLLGGPTNEKLFFGSGTQLSVL.

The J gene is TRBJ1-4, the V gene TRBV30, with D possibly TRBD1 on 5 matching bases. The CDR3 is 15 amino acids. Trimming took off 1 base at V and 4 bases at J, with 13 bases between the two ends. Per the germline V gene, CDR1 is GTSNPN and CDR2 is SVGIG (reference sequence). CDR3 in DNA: TGTGCCTGGAGTGCGCCCGGGGGGATTAATGAAAAACTGTTTTTT. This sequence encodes CAWSAPGGINEKLFF.

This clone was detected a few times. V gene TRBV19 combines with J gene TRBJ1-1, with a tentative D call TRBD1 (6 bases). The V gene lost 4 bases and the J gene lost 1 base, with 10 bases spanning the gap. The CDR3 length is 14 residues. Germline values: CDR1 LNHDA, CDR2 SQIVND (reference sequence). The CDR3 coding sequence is TGTGCCAGTAGTAGGACAGCCCGGAACACTGAAGCTTTCTTT. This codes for CASSRTARNTEAFF.

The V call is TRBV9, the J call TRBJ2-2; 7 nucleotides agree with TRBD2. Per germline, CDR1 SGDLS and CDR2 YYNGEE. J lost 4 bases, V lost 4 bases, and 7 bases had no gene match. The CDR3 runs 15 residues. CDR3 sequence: CASSPRLAVTGELFF. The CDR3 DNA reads TGTGCCAGCAGCCCACGACTAGCCGTCACCGGGGAGCTGTTTTTT.

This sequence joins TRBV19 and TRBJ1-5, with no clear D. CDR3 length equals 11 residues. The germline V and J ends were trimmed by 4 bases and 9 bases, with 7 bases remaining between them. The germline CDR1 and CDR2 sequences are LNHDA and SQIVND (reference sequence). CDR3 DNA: TGTGCCAGTAGTACCAGAGGGCCCCAGCATTTT. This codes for CASSTRGPQHF. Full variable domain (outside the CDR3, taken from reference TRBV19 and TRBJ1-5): DGGITQSPKYLFRKEGQNVTLSCEQNLNHDAMYWYRQDPGQGLRLIYYSQIVNDFQKGDIAEGYSVSREKKESFPLTVTSAQKNPTAFYLCASSTRGPQHFGDGTRLSIL.

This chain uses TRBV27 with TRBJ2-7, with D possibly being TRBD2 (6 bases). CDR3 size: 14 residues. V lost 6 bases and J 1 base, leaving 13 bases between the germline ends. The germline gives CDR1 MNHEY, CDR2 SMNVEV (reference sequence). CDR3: CASSPGTPSYEQYF. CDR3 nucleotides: TGTGCCAGCAGCCCCGGGACTCCTTCCTACGAGCAGTACTTC.

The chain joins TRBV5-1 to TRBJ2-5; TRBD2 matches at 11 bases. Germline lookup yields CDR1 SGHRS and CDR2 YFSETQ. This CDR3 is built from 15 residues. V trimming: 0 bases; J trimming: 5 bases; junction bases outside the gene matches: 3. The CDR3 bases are TGCGCCAGCAGCTTGGAACTAGCGGGGGTGGAGACCCAGTACTTC. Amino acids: CASSLELAGVETQYF.

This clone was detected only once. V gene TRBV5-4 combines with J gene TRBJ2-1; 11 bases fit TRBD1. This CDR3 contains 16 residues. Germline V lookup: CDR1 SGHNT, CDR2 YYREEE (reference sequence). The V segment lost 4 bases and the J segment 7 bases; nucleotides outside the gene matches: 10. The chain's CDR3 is CASSPLQGTGGNEQFF. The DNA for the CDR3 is TGTGCCAGCAGCCCGCTTCAAGGGACAGGGGGAAATGAGCAGTTCTTC.

The CDR3 nucleotides are TGTGCCAGCAGCTTAGACCAGAGGACTGAAGCTTTCTTT. As protein: CASSLDQRTEAFF. The rearrangement links TRBV7-7 to TRBJ1-1; D is ambiguous. Between the trimmed V and J ends, which lost 1 base and 5 bases, there was a span of 8 bases. Germline CDR1 reads SSHAT; CDR2 reads FNYEAQ (reference sequence). This CDR3 is built from 13 residues.

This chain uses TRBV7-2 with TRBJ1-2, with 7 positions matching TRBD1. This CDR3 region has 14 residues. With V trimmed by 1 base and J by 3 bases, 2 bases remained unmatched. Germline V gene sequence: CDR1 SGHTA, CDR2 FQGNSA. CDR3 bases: TGTGCCAGCAGCTTAGGACAGGGCCACTATGGCTACACCTTC. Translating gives CASSLGQGHYGYTF.

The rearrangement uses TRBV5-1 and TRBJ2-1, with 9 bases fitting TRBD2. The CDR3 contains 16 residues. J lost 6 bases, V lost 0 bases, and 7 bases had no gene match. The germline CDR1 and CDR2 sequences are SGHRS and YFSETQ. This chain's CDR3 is CASSLGREGPRNEQFF. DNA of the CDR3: TGCGCCAGCAGCTTGGGGCGGGAGGGCCCTCGCAATGAGCAGTTCTTC.

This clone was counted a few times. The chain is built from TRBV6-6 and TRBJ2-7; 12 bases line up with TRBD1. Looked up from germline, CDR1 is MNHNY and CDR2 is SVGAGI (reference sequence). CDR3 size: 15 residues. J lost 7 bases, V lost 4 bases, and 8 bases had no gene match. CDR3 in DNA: TGTGCCAGCAGTTCCACCGGGACAGGGGGCGAAGAGCAGTACTTC. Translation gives CASSSTGTGGEEQYF.